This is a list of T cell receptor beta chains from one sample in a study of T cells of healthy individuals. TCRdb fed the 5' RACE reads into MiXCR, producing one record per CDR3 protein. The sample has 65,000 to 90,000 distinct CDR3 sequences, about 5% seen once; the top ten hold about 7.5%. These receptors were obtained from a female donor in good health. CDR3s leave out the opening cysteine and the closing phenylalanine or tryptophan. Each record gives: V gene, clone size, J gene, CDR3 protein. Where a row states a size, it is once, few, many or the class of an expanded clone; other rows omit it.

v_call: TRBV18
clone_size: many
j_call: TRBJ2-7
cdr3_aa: ASSLPPSATNYEQY

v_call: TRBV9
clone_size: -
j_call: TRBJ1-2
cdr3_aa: ASRGLASYGYT

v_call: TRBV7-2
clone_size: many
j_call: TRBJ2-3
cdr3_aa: ASSSGLAGGPGDTQY

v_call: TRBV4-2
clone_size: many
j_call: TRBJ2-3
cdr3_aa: ASSQDRASGSRDTQY

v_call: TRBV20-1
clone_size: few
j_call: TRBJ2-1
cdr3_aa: SARAEGDYNEQF

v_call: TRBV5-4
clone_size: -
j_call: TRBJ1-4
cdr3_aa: ASSKDSFNEKLF

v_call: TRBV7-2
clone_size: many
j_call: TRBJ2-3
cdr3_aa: ASSLGRAWTSGADTQY

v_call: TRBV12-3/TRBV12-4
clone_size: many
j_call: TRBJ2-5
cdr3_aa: ASSPQYGLAGEEETQY

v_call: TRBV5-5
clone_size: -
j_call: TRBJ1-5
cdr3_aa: ASSLRGGPQH

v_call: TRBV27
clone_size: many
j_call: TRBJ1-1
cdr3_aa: ASSIRVGSTEAF

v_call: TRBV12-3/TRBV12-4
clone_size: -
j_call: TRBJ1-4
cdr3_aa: ASSPPGDEKLF

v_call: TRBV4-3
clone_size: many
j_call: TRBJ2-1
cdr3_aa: ASSQEVKREGLHNEQF

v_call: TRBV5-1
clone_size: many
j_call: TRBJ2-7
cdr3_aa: ASSLAGSSAYEQY

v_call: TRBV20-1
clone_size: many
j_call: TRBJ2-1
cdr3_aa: SAPRGGSGGEQF

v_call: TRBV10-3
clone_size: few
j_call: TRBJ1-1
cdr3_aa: AIADGLNTEAF

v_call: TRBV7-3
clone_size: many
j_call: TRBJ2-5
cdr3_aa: ASSSHGAGGETQY

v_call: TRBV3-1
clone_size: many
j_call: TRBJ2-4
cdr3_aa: ASSRTGVAKNIQY

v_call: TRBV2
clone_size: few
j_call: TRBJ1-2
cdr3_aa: ASSTGNNYGYT

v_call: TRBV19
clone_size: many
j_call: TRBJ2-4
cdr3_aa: ASIRRPKNIQY

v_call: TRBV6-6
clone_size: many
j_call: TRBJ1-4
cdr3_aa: ASSYRGQGRTNEKLF

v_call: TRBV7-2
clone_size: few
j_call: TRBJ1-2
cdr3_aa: ASSLGPGWRNGYT

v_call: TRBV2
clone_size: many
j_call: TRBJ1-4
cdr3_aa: ASSGSNEKLF

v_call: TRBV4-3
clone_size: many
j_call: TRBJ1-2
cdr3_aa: ASSQEGVGYGYT

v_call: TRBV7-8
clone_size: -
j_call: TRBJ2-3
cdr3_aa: ATDSQGGLSTDTQY

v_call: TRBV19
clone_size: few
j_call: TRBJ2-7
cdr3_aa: ASSIVPQAQPYEQY

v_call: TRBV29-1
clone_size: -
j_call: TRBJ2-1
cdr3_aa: SVEVPQIGRNEQF

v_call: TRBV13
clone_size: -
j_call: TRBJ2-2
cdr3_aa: ASSMLGASNTGELF

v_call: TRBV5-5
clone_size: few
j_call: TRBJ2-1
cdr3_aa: ASSLGASGSNEQF

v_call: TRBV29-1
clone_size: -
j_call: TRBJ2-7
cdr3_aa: SVGRGREQY

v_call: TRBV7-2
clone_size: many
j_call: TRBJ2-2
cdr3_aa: ASSYDRNTGELF

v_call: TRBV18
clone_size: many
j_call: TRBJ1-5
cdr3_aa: ASSQGAGPNQPQH

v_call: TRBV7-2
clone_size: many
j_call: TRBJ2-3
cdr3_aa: ASRVTSGRSDTQY

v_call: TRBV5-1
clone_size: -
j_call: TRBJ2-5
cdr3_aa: ASSRSGSPETQY

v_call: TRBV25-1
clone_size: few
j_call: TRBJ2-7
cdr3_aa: ASSEGRLANYEQY

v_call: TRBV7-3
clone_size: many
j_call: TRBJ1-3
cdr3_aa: ASSLGRPGDTIY

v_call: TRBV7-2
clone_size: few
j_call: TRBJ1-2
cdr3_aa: ASSLKGGYGYT

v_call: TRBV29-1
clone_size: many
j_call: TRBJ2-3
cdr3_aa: SVPLAPGPADTQY

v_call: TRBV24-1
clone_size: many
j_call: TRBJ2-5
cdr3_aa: ATSVGPQETQY

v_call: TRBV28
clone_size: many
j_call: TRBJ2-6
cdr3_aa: ATLSGANVLT

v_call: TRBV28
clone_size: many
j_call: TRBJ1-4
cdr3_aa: ASSSDRAVGKLF

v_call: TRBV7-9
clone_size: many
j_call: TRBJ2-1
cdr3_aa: ASRGTGVTNEQF

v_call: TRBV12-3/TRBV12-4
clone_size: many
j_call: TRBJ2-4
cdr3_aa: ASSPGGGWNIQY

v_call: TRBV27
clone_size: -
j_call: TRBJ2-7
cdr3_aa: ASSLQASGTYEQY

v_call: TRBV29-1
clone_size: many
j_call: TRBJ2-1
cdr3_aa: SVEDWFGTEQF

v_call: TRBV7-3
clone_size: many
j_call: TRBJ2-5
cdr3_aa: ASSFGTSGQETQY